The TCR beta chain described here comes from a study of cytomegalovirus exposure and HLA in healthy donors. Study-level results: A highly shared variant cluster was judged a likely technical artifact.

The CDR3 totals 15 residues. Trimming stripped 1 base from V and 2 bases from J, with 6 bases between. Germline loops: CDR1 SNHLY, CDR2 FYNNEI. Comments on this clone: Its antigen is unidentified.

PCR was performed using 60 Vbeta and 13 Jbeta primers. The data were produced by immunoSEQ multiplex PCR, yet TCRdb's version contains in-frame clones alone and is incomplete. The table lists some 200,000 clones, approximately 78% of them singletons. Input material: PBMCs. The chain recombines TRBV2 with TRBJ1-6; D ambiguous. The TCR sequence derives from a woman between 18 and 29 years old in good health and CMV-seronegative. CDR3 DNA sequence: TGTGCCAGCAGTGAAGGGCACCCCTATAATTCACCCCTCCACTTT. This encodes CASSEGHPYNSPLHF.